This T cell receptor beta chain was identified in a study of T cells in Graves' hyperthyroidism and ophthalmopathy (dated by TCRdb to the late 2010s). A note on the overall study: Peripheral blood was sampled at the time of initial diagnosis, prior to any treatment. According to the paper, TCR Vbeta CDR3 sequencing was carried out on over 130 peripheral blood samples, which came from 40 to 45 ophthalmopathy, fewer than 80 hyperthyroidism and 17 progressor patients. After blood sampling, hyperthyroidism patients were treated with methimazole at a starting dose of 30 mg daily, and ophthalmopathy patients were treated with high-dose intravenous methylprednisolone. In about 6 Graves' hyperthyroidism patients, the study also compared T-cell repertoires from thyroid tissue with T-cell repertoires from blood. For training and testing, the approximately 92 patients in the discovery cohort were randomly divided in a 7:3 ratio. Whether ophthalmopathy could be predicted prospectively was tested in an independent validation cohort made up of approximately 19 hyperthyroidism patients plus 17 patients who later progressed to ophthalmopathy. TCR V-J signatures able to tell the groups apart were searched for in a discovery cohort of around 95 patients, of whom more than 40 had Graves' ophthalmopathy and around 58 had stable Graves' hyperthyroidism. What the study reported, not specific to this receptor: No statistical method was used to set the sample size in advance, and investigators knew the group allocation. Most expanded thyroid clonotypes (frequency above 0.001) were also found in blood, which suggests that blood repertoires may mirror thyroid immune responses. In cross-validation, a model built on a 13 V-J signature told ophthalmopathy apart from stable hyperthyroidism with less than 90% sensitivity and roughly 83% specificity, and in testing the same model reached 80%/75%. In validation, the model predicted progression to ophthalmopathy a median of about 6.5 months before onset, with roughly 70% sensitivity and more than 72% specificity.

V lost 6 bases and J lost 5 bases, and the count of bases not matched to a germline gene is 13. Via the germline V gene, CDR1 is SNHLY and CDR2 FYNNEI. The CDR3 sequence holds 16 residues, the cysteine and phenylalanine included. The sequence is cut down to CDR3 DNA, 48 bases in frame from base 1. Amplification of TCR beta CDR3 regions was carried out from RNA transcripts. A first-round RT-PCR of the TCR CDR3 used the HTBI primer set with the Qiagen OneStep RT-PCR kit. Libraries were constructed in a second round of multiplex PCR, after which size selection and purification were performed. The libraries were sequenced on an Illumina HiSeq2000 using paired-end 100 bp reads. In the source study's methods: SOAPnuke was used to process the raw data, removing reads that contained adapters or uncalled bases, had a mean Phred below 15, or lacked an exact match to the constant primer or identifier. COPE v1.2.5 was used to merge high-quality paired reads, and clonotypes were defined as unique nucleotide sequences. MiTCR v1.1 was used to align clonotypes to the IMGT TRBV, TRBD and TRBJ reference segments. The analysis included only V-J combinations with a frequency above 0.0001, which together covered more than 98% of the repertoires. A TCS score was defined as the ratio of F50 (clonal expansion) to E x V (chaos), with BLOSUM62-based TCRdist applied between CDR3 peptides within each V-J. Welch's t-statistics and random forest reduced several hundred V-J features to around 14, which were used in a naive Bayes classifier (R e1071). TCRdb applied fastp at Q25 and MiXCR to the public reads, then kept only in-frame beta chains. Records with the same CDR3 protein are collapsed into one entry carrying the most frequent genes and DNA. TCRdb's processing, not the authors' own work, is the source of the V and J calls. The sample table holds fewer than 550,000 distinct CDR3 sequences, of which less than 20% were seen once. Approximately 7.5% of the sample is in the top ten clones.

Stable Graves' hyperthyroidism was defined as no progression to ophthalmopathy during 18 months of follow-up. Hyperthyroidism patients were aged 18 to 65 years and newly diagnosed, with disease duration of less than 2 months. Exclusion was applied to patients with uncontrolled infections, other autoimmune diseases, pregnancy or lactation. Clinical symptoms, serum thyroxine and TRAb, thyroid ultrasound, and orbital computed tomography formed the basis for the diagnoses. PBMCs were separated from around 9.1 ml of fresh peripheral blood using Ficoll-Paque density gradient centrifugation. Total RNA was extracted using Trizol reagent, and RNA quality was assessed on an Agilent 2100 Bioanalyzer. To note about this clonotype: This clone's antigen is unknown. No base-level quality is on record; no much larger clone is a single base apart.

The receptor chain draws on TRBV2 and TRBJ2-5; 9 bases in the junction line up with TRBD2. The sequence was collected from a woman aged 18 to 35 with Graves' hyperthyroidism. Source material: blood. The CDR3 loop reads CASRDFLAGLGETQYF. At the DNA level, the sequence is TGTGCCAGCAGGGACTTCCTAGCGGGGCTAGGGGAGACCCAGTACTTC.